This T cell receptor beta chain came from a study of T cells after yellow fever vaccination (dated by TCRdb to the late 2010s). The study in broad terms: The SMART-Seq v4 Ultra Low Input RNA kit was used to prepare libraries from fractions with low cell numbers. To follow T-cell clones before and after both primary and booster YFV17D yellow fever vaccination, bulk TCR alpha and beta repertoires underwent longitudinal sequencing. The cohort comprised two healthy male donors, one aged 18 to 30 and one aged 30 to 40 years. Blood was drawn at multiple timepoints before and after primary and secondary immunization, with bulk PBMC replicates and cell subsets isolated.

Per the germline V gene (reference sequence), LGHDT is the CDR1 and YNNKEL is the CDR2. The cysteine opens and the phenylalanine closes a CDR3 of 16 amino acids. This entry keeps only the CDR3 DNA: 48 bases, framed from base 1. For this chain, trimming is 1 base at the V end and 3 bases at the J end, and the number of junction bases without a gene match is 2. This clonotype was observed a few times. It lacks a known antigen. No base quality information exists; no much larger clone differs at one position. Sequencing instrument: Illumina NovaSeq 6000. TCR cDNA was synthesized by 5'RACE template switching, which introduced a universal primer site and unique molecular identifiers. Priming of cDNA synthesis was performed from both the TCR alpha and TCR beta constant segments. Library amplification used two PCR steps, and the second PCR step added sample barcodes and sequencing adapters. Sequencing of libraries was done on Illumina HiSeq 2500 (2x100 bp) or NovaSeq (2x150 bp). Per the source publication's procedure: MIGEC handled demultiplexing of reads and collapsing into UMI consensus sequences, while MiXCR performed V(D)J alignment. Vaccine-responding clonotypes were defined with edgeR using replicate PBMC samples, requiring FDR below 0.01 and a log2 fold change above 5 up to day 15. Bulk clonotypes were assigned CD4 or CD8 identity according to which sequenced CD4 or CD8 repertoire held them at higher abundance. The public sequencing data were trimmed at Q25 with fastp and processed into clonotypes with MiXCR by TCRdb, which kept only in-frame beta chains. Merged by CDR3 protein, the rows form single entries marked with the most common genes and DNA. These V and J calls derive from TCRdb rather than the authors' analysis. Within this sample are 150,000 to 200,000 distinct CDR3 sequences, with 9.5% to 11% of them counted one time only. In total, the top ten clones hold roughly a third of the sample.

Sample treatment or condition, as interpreted from the label and publication: live attenuated yellow fever vaccine strain. A standard Ficoll-Paque protocol was used to isolate PBMCs from peripheral blood. Dynabeads CD4 and CD8 positive selection kits were used to isolate the CD4 and CD8 T-cell fractions. TriZol was used to extract RNA from bulk PBMCs, CD4 and CD8 fractions, and dextramer-positive and dextramer-negative fractions. The investigation overall reported the following: Compared with the primary T-cell response, the secondary T-cell response was weaker but faster, peaking on day 5 rather than day 15. After the booster, most clones that had expanded after primary vaccination were detected again (approximately 95% of CD4 and about 88% of CD8), suggesting broad maintenance of memory. Computational filtering was required because FACS-sorted repertoires could contain abundant contaminating clonotypes from the bulk population. Only a couple of donors were included in the study, so the extent to which the findings can be generalized is limited. A small fraction of clonotypes showed up in both the CD4 and CD8 compartments, probably as a result of convergent recombination.

The sequences come from CD8+ T cells sorted from PBMCs, collected 15 days after the yellow fever booster vaccination. The chain is made from TRBV3-1 and TRBJ2-1, with 11 junctional bases fitting TRBD1. This receptor was identified in a man younger than 35 who received the YFV17D yellow fever vaccine. The CDR3 here reads CASSQGTGGLYNEQFF. The DNA sequence follows: TGTGCCAGCAGCCAAGGGACAGGGGGCCTCTACAATGAGCAGTTCTTC.